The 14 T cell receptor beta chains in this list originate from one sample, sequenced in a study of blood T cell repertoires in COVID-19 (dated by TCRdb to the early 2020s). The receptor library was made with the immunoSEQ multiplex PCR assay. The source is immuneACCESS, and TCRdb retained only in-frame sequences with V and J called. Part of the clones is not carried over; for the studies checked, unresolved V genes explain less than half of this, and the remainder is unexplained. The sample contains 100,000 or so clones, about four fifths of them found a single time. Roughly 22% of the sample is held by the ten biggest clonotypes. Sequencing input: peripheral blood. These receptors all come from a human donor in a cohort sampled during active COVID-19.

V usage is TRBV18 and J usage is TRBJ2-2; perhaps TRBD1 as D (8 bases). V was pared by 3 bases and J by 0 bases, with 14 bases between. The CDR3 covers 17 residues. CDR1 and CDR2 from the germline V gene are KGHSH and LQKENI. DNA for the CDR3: TGTGCCAGCTCACCCCGACAGGGGACTACGAACACCGGGGAGCTGTTTTTT. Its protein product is CASSPRQGTTNTGELFF.

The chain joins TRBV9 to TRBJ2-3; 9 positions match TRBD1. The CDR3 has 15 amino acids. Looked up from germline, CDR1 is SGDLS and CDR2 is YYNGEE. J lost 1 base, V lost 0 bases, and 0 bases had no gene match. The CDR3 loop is CASSVGTGGTDTQYF. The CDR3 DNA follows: TGTGCCAGCAGCGTAGGGACAGGGGGCACAGATACGCAGTATTTT. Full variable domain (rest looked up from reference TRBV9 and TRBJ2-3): DSGVTQTPKHLITATGQRVTLRCSPRSGDLSVYWYQQSLDQGLQFLIQYYNGEERAKGNILERFSAQQFPDLHSELNLSSLELGDSALYFCASSVGTGGTDTQYFGPGTRLTVL.

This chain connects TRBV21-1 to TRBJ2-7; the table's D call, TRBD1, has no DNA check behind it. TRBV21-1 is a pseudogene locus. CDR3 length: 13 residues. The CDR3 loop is CASSRTGKYEQYF. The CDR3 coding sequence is TGTGCCAGCAGCAGAACAGGGAAATACGAGCAGTACTTC.

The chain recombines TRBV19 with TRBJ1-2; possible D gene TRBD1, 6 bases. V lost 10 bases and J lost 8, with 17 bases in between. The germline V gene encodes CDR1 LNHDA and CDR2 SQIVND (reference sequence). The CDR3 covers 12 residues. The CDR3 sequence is CATRGTSEGYTF. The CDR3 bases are TGTGCCACCCGAGGGACATCTGAAGGCTACACCTTC.

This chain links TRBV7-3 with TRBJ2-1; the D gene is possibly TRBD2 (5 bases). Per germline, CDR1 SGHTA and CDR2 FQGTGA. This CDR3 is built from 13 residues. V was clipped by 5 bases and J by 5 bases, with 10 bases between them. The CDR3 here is CASSRGQHNEQFF. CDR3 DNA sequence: TGTGCCAGCAGCCGAGGGCAGCACAATGAGCAGTTCTTC. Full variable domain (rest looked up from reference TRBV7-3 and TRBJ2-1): GAGVSQTPSNKVTEKGKYVELRCDPISGHTALYWYRQSLGQGPEFLIYFQGTGAADDSGLPNDRFFAVRPEGSVSTLKIQRTERGDSAVYLCASSRGQHNEQFFGPGTRLTVL.

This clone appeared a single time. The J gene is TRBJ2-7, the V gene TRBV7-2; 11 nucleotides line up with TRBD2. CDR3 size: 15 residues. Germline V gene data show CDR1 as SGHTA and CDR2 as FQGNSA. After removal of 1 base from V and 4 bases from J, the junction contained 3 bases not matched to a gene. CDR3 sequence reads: CASSLGSSGGYEQYF. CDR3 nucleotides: TGTGCCAGCAGCTTAGGTTCTAGCGGGGGGTACGAGCAGTACTTC.

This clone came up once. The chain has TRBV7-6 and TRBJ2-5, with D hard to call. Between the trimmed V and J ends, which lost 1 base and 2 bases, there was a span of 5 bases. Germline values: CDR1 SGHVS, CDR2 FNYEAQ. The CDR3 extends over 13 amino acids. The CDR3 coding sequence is TGTGCCAGCAGCTTAGTTCTACAAGAGACCCAGTACTTC. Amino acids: CASSLVLQETQYF.

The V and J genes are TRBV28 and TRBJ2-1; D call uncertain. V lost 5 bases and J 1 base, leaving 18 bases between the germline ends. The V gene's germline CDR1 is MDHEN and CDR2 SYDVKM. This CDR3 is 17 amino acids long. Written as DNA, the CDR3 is TGTGCCAGCAGTCCCCAAGCGAGTATTGGATCCTACAATGAGCAGTTCTTC. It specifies CASSPQASIGSYNEQFF.

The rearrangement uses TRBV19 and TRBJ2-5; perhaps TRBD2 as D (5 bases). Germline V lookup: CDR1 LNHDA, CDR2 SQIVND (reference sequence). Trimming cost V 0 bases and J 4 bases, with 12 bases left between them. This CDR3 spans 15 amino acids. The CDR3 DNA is TGTGCCAGTAGTATAGATCTGGCACGGGGAGAGACCCAGTACTTC. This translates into CASSIDLARGETQYF.

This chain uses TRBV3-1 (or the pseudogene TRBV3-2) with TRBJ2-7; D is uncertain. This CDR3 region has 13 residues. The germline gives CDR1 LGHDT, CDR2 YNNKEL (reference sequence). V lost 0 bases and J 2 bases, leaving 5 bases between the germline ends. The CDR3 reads CASSQDLTYEQYF. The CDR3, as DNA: TGTGCCAGCAGCCAAGATTTAACCTACGAGCAGTACTTC.

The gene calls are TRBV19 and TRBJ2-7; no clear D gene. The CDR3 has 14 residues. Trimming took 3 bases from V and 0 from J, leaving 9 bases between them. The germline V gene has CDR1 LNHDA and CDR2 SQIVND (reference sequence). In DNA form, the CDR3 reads TGTGCCAGTAGTATTCAGGTTAGCTCCTACGAGCAGTACTTC. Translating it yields CASSIQVSSYEQYF.

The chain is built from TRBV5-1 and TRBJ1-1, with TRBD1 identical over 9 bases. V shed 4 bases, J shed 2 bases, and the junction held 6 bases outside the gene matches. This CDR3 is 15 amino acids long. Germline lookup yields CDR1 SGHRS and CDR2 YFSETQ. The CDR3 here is CASSVIQGANTEAFF. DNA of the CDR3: TGCGCCAGCAGCGTAATACAGGGGGCCAACACTGAAGCTTTCTTT.

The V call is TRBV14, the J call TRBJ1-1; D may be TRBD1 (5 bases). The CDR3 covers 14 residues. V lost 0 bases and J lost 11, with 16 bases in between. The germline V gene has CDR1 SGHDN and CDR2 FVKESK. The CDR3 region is CASSQDLGWGRAFF. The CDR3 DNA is TGTGCCAGCAGCCAAGATTTGGGGTGGGGGAGGGCTTTCTTT. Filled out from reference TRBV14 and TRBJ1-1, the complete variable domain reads EAGVTQFPSHSVIEKGQTVTLRCDPISGHDNLYWYRRVMGKEIKFLLHFVKESKQDESGMPNNRFLAERTGGTYSTLKVQPAELEDSGVYFCASSQDLGWGRAFFGQGTRLTVV.

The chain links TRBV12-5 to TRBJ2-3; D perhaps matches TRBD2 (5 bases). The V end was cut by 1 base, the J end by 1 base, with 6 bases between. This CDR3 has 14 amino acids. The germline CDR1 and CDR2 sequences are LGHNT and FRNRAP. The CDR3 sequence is CASGLGTRTDTQYF. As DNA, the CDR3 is TGTGCTAGTGGTTTGGGGACTCGCACAGATACGCAGTATTTT. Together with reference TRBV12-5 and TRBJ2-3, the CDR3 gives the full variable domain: DARVTQTPRHKVTEMGQEVTMRCQPILGHNTVFWYRQTMMQGLELLAYFRNRAPLDDSGMPKDRFSAEMPDATLATLKIQPSEPRDSAVYFCASGLGTRTDTQYFGPGTRLTVL.